The 7 T cell receptor beta chains below all came from one sample that was sequenced in a study of chemoradiotherapy in HPV16-positive cancers (dated by TCRdb to between 2021 and 2022). Libraries were built with the immunoSEQ multiplex PCR assay. The table comes from immuneACCESS by way of TCRdb, which keeps in-frame sequences with V and J called. Part of the clones is missing from these tables; in studies checked, under half for an unresolved V gene and the rest for unknown reasons. This sample has 45,000 to 60,000 clones in its table, and roughly nine tenths of those were observed once. The ten biggest clones cover 2.5% to 4% of the sample. This material consisted of blood, taken from a patient who underwent chemoradiotherapy. Receptors were obtained from a human donor with HPV-associated anogenital cancer.

The rearrangement uses TRBV9 and TRBJ2-1; no reliable D call. CDR3 size: 17 residues. CDR1 is SGDLS and CDR2 is YYNGEE in the germline V gene. Trimming took off 4 bases at V and 0 bases at J, with 17 bases between the two ends. Here the CDR3 DNA reads TGTGCCAGCAGCCCCTCAGACTGGGTGAGCTCCTACAATGAGCAGTTCTTC. Protein product: CASSPSDWVSSYNEQFF.

The V call is TRBV13, the J call TRBJ2-1; no reliable D call. Trimming removed 2 bases from V and 0 bases from J, with 5 bases in between. Germline CDR1 PRHDT, CDR2 FYEKMQ (reference sequence). This CDR3 comprises 14 residues. The CDR3 loop reads CASSLLTSYNEQFF. The CDR3 region has the DNA TGTGCCAGCAGCTTACTTACCTCCTACAATGAGCAGTTCTTC.

J is TRBJ1-5 and V is TRBV7-9; D remains unclear. Germline-derived CDR1 and CDR2 are SEHNR and FQNEAQ (reference sequence). V was clipped by 1 base and J by 4 bases, with 2 bases between them. The CDR3 has 12 amino acids. The CDR3 DNA sequence: TGTGCCAGCAGCTTAGATAATCAGCCCCAGCATTTT. This codes for CASSLDNQPQHF.

CDR3 in amino acids: CASSATPGARAETQYF. The DNA of the CDR3 is TGTGCCAGCAGCGCAACGCCGGGGGCACGGGCGGAGACCCAGTACTTC. V is TRBV9 and J is TRBJ2-5; D assignment may be TRBD1 or TRBD2 (6 bases each). Trimming took off 3 bases at V and 5 bases at J, with 20 bases between the two ends. There are 16 residues in the CDR3. Germline assignment: CDR1 SGDLS and CDR2 YYNGEE.

This chain joins TRBV6-1 and TRBJ1-1; D gene uncertain. CDR1 and CDR2 from the germline V gene are MNHNS and SASEGT. V lost 3 bases, J lost 0 bases, and 11 bases lay in between. This CDR3 has 15 residues. Here the CDR3 DNA reads TGTGCCAGCAGTGATTCACGGACCATGAACACTGAAGCTTTCTTT. It specifies CASSDSRTMNTEAFF.

The chain has TRBV6-5 and TRBJ1-5; D unclear. V lost 3 bases and J lost 1, with 4 bases in between. Germline CDR1 MNHEY, CDR2 SVGAGI. This CDR3 contains 13 residues. The CDR3 loop reads CASSYTSNQPQHF. The CDR3 coding sequence is TGTGCCAGCAGTTATACCAGCAATCAGCCCCAGCATTTT.

The sample holds a few counts of this clone. V and J are TRBV5-1 and TRBJ1-5; possibly TRBD1 for D (6 bases). The germline V gene has CDR1 SGHRS and CDR2 YFSETQ. Deletions cut 4 bases from V and 3 bases from J, with 14 bases between. The CDR3 contains 15 residues. Written as DNA, the CDR3 is TGCGCCAGCAGCGCTGAGGGACAACCCAATCAGCCCCAGCATTTT. Amino acids: CASSAEGQPNQPQHF.